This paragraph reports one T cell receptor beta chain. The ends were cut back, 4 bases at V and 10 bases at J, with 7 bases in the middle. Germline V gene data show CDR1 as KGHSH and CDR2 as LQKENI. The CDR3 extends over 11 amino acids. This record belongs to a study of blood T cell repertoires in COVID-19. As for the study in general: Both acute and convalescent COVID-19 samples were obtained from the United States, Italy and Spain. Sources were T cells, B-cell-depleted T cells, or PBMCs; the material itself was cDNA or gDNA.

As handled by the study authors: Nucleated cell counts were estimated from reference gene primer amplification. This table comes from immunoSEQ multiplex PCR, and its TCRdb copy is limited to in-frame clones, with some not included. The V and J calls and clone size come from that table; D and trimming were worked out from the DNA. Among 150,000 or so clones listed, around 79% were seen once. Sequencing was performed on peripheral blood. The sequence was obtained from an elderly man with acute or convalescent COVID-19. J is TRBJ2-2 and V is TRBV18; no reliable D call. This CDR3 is CASSLRSELFF. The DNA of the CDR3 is TGTGCCAGCTCACTGAGGTCGGAGCTGTTTTTT.